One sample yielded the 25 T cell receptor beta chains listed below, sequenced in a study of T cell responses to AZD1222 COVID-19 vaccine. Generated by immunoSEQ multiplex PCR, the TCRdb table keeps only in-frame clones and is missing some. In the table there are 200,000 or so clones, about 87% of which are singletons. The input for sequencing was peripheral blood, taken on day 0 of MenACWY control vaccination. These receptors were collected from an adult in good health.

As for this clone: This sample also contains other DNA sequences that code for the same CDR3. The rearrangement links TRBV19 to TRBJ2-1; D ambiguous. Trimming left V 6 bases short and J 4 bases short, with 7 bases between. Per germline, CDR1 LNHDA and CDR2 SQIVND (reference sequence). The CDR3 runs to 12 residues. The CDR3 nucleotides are TGTGCCAGTAGCCCTTCGTACAATGAGCAGTTCTTC. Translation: CASSPSYNEQFF.

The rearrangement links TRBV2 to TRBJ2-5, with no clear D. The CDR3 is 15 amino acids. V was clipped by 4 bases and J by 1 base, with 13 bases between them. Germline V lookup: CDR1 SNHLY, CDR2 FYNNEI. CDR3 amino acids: CASSVRPGGQETQYF. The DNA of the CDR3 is TGTGCCAGCAGTGTGCGGCCCGGTGGCCAAGAGACCCAGTACTTC.

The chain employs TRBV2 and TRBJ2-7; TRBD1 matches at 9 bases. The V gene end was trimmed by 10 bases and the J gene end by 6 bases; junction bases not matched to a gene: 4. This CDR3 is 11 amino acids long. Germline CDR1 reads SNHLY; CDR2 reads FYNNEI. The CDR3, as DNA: TGTGCCACATCGACAGGGGGCGAGCAGTACTTC. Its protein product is CATSTGGEQYF.

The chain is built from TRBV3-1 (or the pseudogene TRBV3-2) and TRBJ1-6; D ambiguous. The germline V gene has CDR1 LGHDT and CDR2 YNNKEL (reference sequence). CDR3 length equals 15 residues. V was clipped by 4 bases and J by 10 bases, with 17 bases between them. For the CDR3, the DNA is TGTGCCAGCAGCCCCCCTTCAGTTGCCGCATCACCCCTCCACTTT. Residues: CASSPPSVAASPLHF.

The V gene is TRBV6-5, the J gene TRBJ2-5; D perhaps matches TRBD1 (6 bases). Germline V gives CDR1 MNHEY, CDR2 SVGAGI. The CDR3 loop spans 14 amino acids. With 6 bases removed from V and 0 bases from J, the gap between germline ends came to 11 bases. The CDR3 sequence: CASSPTGYQETQYF. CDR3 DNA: TGTGCCAGCAGCCCGACAGGTTACCAAGAGACCCAGTACTTC.

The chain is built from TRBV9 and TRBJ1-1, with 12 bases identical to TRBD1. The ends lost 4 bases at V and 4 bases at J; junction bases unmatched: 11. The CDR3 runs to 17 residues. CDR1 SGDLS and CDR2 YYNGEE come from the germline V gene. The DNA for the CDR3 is TGTGCCAGCAGCCCGGGGACAGGGGGCGGAAGGGGCACTGAAGCTTTCTTT. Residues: CASSPGTGGGRGTEAFF. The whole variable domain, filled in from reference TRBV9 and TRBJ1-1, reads DSGVTQTPKHLITATGQRVTLRCSPRSGDLSVYWYQQSLDQGLQFLIQYYNGEERAKGNILERFSAQQFPDLHSELNLSSLELGDSALYFCASSPGTGGGRGTEAFFGQGTRLTVV.

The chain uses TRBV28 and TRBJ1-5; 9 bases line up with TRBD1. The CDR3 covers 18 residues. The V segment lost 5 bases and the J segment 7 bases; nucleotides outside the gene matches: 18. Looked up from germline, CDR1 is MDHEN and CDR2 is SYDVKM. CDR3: CASSPIQVDRGWVQPQHF. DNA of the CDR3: TGTGCCAGCAGTCCCATACAGGTCGACAGGGGGTGGGTCCAGCCCCAGCATTTT. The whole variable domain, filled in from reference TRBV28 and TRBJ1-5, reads DVKVTQSSRYLVKRTGEKVFLECVQDMDHENMFWYRQDPGLGLRLIYFSYDVKMKEKGDIPEGYSVSREKKERFSLILESASTNQTSMYLCASSPIQVDRGWVQPQHFGDGTRLSIL.

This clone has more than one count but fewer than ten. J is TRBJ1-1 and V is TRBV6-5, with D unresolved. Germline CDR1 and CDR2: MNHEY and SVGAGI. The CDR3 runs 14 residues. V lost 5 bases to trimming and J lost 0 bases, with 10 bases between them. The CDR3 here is CASSRTSMNTEAFF. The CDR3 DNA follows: TGTGCCAGCAGTCGCACGTCTATGAACACTGAAGCTTTCTTT.

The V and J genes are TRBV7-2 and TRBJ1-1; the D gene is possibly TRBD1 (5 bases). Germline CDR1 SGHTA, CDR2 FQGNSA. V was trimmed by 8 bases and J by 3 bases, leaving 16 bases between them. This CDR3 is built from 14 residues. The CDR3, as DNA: TGTGCCAGCGCGATCCTCCCGGGGGACACTGAAGCTTTCTTT. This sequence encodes CASAILPGDTEAFF.

CDR3 nucleotide sequence: TGTGCCAGCACCGACAGTAGCCCCGGGGAGCTGTTTTTT. Translation: CASTDSSPGELFF. The V call is TRBV12-3 or TRBV12-4, the J call TRBJ2-2; tentatively, D is TRBD1 (5 bases). The CDR3 has 13 amino acids. Trimming left V 7 bases short and J 6 bases short, with 12 bases between.

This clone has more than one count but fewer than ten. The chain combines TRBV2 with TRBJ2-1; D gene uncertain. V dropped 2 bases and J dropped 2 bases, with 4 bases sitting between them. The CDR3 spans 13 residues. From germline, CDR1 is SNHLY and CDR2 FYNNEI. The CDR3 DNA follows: TGTGCCAGCAGTGAAACGACCTACAATGAGCAGTTCTTC. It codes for CASSETTYNEQFF.

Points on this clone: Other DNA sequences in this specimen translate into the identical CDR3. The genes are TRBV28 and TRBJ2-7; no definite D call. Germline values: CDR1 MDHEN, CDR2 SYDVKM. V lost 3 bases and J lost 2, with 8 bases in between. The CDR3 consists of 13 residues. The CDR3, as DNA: TGTGCCAGCAGTTTGTCAGGACCCTACGAGCAGTACTTC. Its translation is CASSLSGPYEQYF. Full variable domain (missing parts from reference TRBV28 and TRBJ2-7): DVKVTQSSRYLVKRTGEKVFLECVQDMDHENMFWYRQDPGLGLRLIYFSYDVKMKEKGDIPEGYSVSREKKERFSLILESASTNQTSMYLCASSLSGPYEQYFGPGTRLTVT.

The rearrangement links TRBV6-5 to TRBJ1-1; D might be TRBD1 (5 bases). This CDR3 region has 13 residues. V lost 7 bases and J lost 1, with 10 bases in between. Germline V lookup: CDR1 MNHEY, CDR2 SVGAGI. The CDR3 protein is CASTSTENTEAFF. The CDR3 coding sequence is TGTGCCAGCACATCGACAGAGAACACTGAAGCTTTCTTT.

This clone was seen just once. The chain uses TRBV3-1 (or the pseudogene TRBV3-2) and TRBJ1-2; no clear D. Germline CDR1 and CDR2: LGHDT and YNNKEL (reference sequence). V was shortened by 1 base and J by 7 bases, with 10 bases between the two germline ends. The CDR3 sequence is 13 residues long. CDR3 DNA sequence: TGTGCCAGCAGCCAAGGTCAGCTTGGTGGCTACACCTTC. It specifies CASSQGQLGGYTF.

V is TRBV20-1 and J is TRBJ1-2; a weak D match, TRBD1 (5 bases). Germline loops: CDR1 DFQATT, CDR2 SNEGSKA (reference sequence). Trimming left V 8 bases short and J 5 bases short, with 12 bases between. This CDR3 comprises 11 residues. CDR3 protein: CSLEGTYGYTF. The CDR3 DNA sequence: TGCAGTCTTGAGGGGACTTATGGCTACACCTTC.

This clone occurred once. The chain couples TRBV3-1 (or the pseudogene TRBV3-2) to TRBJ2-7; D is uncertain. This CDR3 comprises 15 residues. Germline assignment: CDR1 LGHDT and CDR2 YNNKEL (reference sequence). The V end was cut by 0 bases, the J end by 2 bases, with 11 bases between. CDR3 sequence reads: CASSQDPATTYEQYF. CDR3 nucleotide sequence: TGTGCCAGCAGCCAAGATCCGGCAACCACCTACGAGCAGTACTTC.

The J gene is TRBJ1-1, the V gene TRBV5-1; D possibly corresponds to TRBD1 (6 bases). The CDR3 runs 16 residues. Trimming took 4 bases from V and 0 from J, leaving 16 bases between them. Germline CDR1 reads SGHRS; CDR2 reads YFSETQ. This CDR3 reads CASSVRDNILNTEAFF. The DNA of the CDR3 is TGCGCCAGCAGCGTACGGGACAACATTCTGAACACTGAAGCTTTCTTT.

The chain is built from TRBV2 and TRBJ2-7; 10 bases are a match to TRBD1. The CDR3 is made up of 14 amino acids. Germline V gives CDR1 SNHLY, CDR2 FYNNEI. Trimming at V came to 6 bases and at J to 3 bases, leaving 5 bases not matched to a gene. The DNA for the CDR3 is TGTGCCAGCAGCCGGGACAGGGGAAACTACGAGCAGTACTTC. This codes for CASSRDRGNYEQYF.

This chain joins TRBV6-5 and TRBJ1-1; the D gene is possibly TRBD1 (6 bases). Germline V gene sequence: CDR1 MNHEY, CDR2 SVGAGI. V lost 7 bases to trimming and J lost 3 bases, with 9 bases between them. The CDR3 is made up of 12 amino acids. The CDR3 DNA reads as TGTGCCAGCACCAAGGGGGACACTGAAGCTTTCTTT. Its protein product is CASTKGDTEAFF.

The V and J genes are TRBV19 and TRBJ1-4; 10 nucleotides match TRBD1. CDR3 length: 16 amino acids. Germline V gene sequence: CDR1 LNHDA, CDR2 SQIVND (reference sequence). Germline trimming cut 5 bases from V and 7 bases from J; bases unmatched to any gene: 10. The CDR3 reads CASSLTAGQGTEKLFF. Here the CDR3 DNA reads TGTGCCAGTAGTCTCACGGCGGGACAGGGGACTGAAAAACTGTTTTTT.

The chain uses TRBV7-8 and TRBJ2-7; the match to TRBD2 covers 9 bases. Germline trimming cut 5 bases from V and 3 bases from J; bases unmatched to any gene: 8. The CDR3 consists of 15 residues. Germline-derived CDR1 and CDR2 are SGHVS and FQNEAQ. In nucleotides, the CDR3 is TGTGCCAGCAGCCTCAGACTAGCGGAGATCTACGAGCAGTACTTC. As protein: CASSLRLAEIYEQYF. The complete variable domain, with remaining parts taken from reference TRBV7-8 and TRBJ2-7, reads GAGVSQSPRYKVAKRGQDVALRCDPISGHVSLFWYQQALGQGPEFLTYFQNEAQLDKSGLPSDRFFAERPEGSVSTLKIQRTQQEDSAVYLCASSLRLAEIYEQYFGPGTRLTVT.

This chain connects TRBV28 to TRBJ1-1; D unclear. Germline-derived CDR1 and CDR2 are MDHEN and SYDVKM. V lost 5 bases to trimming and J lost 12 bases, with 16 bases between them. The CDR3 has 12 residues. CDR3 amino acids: CASSVGLRATFF. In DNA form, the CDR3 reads TGTGCCAGCAGTGTAGGACTCCGGGCAACTTTCTTT.

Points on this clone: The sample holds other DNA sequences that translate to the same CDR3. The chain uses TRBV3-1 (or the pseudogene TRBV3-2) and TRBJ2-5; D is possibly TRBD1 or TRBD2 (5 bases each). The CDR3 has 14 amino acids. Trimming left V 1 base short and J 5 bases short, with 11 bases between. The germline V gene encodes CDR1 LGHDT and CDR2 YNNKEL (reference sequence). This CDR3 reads CASSQAGTGETQYF. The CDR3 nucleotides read TGTGCCAGCAGCCAAGCGGGGACCGGGGAGACCCAGTACTTC.

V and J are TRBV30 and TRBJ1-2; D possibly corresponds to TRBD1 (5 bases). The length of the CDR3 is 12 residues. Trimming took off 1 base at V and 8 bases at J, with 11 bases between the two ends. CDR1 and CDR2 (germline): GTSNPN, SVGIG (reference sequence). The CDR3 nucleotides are TGTGCCTGGAGTGGAGGCGGGGCGGGCTACACCTTC. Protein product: CAWSGGGAGYTF.

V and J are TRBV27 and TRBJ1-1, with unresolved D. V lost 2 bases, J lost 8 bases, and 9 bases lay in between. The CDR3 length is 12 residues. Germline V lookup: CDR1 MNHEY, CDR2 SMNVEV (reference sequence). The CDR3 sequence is CASSLHGREAFF. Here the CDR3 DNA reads TGTGCCAGCAGTTTACATGGGAGGGAAGCTTTCTTT.